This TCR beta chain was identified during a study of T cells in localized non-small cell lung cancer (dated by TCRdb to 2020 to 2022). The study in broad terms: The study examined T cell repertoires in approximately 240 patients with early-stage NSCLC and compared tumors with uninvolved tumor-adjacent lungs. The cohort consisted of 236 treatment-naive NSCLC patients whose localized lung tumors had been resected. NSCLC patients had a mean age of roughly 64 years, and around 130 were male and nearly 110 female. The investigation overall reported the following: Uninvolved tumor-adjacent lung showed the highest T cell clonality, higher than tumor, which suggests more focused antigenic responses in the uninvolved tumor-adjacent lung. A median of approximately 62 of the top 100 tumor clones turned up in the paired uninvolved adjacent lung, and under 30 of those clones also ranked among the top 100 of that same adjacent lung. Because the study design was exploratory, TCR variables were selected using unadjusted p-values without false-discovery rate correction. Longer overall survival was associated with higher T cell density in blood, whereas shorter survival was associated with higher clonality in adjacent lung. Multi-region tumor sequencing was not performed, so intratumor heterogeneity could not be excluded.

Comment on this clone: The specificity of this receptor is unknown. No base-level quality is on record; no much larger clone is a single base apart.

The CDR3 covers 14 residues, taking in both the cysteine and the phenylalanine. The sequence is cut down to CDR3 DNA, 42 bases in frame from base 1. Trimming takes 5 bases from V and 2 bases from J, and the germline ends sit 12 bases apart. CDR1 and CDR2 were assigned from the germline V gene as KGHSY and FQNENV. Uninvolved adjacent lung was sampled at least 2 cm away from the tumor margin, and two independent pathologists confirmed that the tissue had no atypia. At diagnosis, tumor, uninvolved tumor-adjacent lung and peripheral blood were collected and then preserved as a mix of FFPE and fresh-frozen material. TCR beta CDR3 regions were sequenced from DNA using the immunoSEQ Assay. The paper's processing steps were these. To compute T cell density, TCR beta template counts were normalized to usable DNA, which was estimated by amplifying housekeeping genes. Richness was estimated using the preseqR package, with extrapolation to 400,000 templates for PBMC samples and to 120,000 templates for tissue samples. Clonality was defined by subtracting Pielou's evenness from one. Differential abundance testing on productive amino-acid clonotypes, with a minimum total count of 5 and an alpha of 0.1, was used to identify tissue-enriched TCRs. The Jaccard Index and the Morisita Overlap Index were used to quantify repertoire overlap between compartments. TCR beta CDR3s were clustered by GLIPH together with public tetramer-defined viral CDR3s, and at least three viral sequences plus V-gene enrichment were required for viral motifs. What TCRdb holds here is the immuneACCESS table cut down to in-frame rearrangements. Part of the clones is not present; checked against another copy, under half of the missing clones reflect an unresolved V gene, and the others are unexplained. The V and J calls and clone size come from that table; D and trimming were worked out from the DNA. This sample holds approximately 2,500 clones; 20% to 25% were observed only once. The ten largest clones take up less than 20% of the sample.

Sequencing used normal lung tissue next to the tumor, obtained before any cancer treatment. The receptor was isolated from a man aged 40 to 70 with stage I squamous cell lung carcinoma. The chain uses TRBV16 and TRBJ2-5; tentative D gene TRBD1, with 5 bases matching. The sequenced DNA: TGTGCCAGCAGCAGCCGACAGACTCAAGAGACCCAGTACTTC. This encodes CASSSRQTQETQYF.